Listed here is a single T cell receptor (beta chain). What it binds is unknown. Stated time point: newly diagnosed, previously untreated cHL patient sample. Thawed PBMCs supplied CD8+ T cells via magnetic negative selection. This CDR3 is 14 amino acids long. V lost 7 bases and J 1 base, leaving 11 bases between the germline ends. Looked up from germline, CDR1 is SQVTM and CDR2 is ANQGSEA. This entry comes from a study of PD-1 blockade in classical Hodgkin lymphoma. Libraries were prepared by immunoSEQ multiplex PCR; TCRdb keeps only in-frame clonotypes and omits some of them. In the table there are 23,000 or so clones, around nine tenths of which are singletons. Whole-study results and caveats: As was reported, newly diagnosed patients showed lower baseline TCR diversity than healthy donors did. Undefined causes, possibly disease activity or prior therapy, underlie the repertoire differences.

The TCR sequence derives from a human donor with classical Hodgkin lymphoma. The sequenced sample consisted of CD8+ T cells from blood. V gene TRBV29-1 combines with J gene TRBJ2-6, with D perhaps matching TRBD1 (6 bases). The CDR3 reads CSATGSSGANVLTF. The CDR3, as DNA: TGCAGCGCTACAGGGTCTTCTGGGGCCAACGTCCTGACTTTC.